This T cell receptor (beta chain) appears in the sequencing data of a study of T cell responses to AZD1222 COVID-19 vaccine. The protocol was immunoSEQ multiplex PCR, while the TCRdb copy is restricted to in-frame clones and leaves out a portion. The profile shows 250,000 to 300,000 clones, approximately 94% of them singletons. Trimming took 5 bases from V and 3 from J, leaving 14 bases between them. Germline lookup yields CDR1 ENHRY and CDR2 SYGVKD. The CDR3 consists of 14 residues. The chain uses TRBV10-3 and TRBJ2-7; D is possibly TRBD1 or TRBD2 (5 bases each). Material: peripheral blood, obtained 28 days after the second AZD1222 dose. This receptor was identified in an adult who received the AZD1222 COVID-19 vaccine. The DNA of the CDR3 is TGTGCCATCAGTCTCCGGGACGGGATCTACGAGCAGTACTTC. It yields the protein CAISLRDGIYEQYF.